Listed here are 31 T cell receptor beta chains from one sample, sequenced in a study of blood T cell repertoires in COVID-19 (dated by TCRdb to between 2020 and 2021). Library preparation employed the immunoSEQ multiplex PCR assay. TCRdb limited this immuneACCESS table to in-frame rearrangements with V and J called. A share of clones is missing; checked studies link under half to unresolved V genes, and the rest is unexplained. Counted in this sample were just over 95,000 clones; over 70% of them appeared once. Clones ranked in the top ten supply about 4.3% of the sample. The sequenced sample was peripheral blood. These receptor sequences come from a man in his 60s with acute or convalescent COVID-19.

This chain links TRBV5-1 with TRBJ1-1; TRBD1 agrees at 8 bases. After removal of 2 bases from V and 1 base from J, the junction contained 10 bases not matched to a gene. The CDR3 totals 17 residues. Germline CDR1 SGHRS, CDR2 YFSETQ. The CDR3 DNA follows: TGCGCCAGCAGCTTACTACCCCCGGGGACAGGGAACACTGAAGCTTTCTTT. As protein: CASSLLPPGTGNTEAFF.

The chain is built from TRBV12-3 or TRBV12-4 and TRBJ2-7; perhaps TRBD2 as D (5 bases). V was shortened by 8 bases and J by 0 bases, with 5 bases between the two germline ends. The CDR3 contains 11 residues. The CDR3 nucleotides read TGTGCCAGCGGGAGCTCCTACGAGCAGTACTTC. Amino acids: CASGSSYEQYF.

V is TRBV7-8 and J is TRBJ2-7; TRBD1 aligns across 7 bases. With V trimmed by 3 bases and J by 3 bases, 5 bases remained unmatched. CDR1 is SGHVS, CDR2 FQNEAQ, per germline. The CDR3 covers 14 residues. This CDR3 is CASSFGTANYEQYF. CDR3 sequence (DNA): TGTGCCAGCAGCTTCGGGACAGCTAACTACGAGCAGTACTTC.

The chain uses TRBV6-2 or TRBV6-3 and TRBJ2-1, with 9 nucleotides matching TRBD2. V lost 6 bases and J lost 2; bases outside the gene matches: 11. CDR3 length: 17 residues. CDR1 and CDR2 (germline): MNHEY, SVGEGT. The CDR3 spells CASSPGILAGTYNEQFF. The CDR3 DNA reads TGTGCCAGCAGCCCTGGAATACTAGCGGGTACCTACAATGAGCAGTTCTTC.

The chain couples TRBV12-3 or TRBV12-4 to TRBJ1-1, with D possibly TRBD1 on 5 matching bases. V lost 3 bases and J lost 1, with 6 bases in between. CDR3 length: 13 residues. The CDR3: CASSFRGNTEAFF. The CDR3 DNA reads as TGTGCCAGCAGTTTTAGGGGGAACACTGAAGCTTTCTTT.

A remark on this clone: A much larger clone differs by one base, so this may be a read error. V is TRBV9 and J is TRBJ2-2; possible D gene TRBD1, 6 bases. With 4 bases removed from V and 1 base from J, the gap between germline ends came to 8 bases. This CDR3 comprises 14 residues. Germline loops: CDR1 SGDLS, CDR2 YYNGEE. CDR3 in DNA: TGTGCCAGCAGCTTGGGACAGAACACCGGGGAGCTGTTTTTT. Translating gives CASSLGQNTGELFF.

This clone was detected only once. The rearrangement uses TRBV4-3 and TRBJ2-5, with TRBD2 as a possible D gene (6 bases). Germline CDR1 and CDR2: LGHNA and YSLEER. V was clipped by 1 base and J by 5 bases, with 11 bases between them. The CDR3 totals 14 residues. The CDR3 nucleotides read TGCGCCAGCAGCCAAGCCCAAGGGAGGGAGACCCAGTACTTC. Translated, it gives CASSQAQGRETQYF.

J is TRBJ2-6 and V is TRBV4-1, with D unclear. V lost 0 bases to trimming and J lost 0 bases, with 6 bases between them. The length of the CDR3 is 16 residues. CDR1 is MGHRA, CDR2 YSYEKL, per germline. The CDR3 protein is CASSQDGNSGANVLTF. The DNA of the CDR3 is TGCGCCAGCAGCCAAGATGGCAACTCTGGGGCCAACGTCCTGACTTTC.

This clone is a singleton in its sample. The chain is built from TRBV19 and TRBJ1-6, with 7 positions matching TRBD1. V lost 6 bases to trimming and J lost 15 bases; unmatched junction nucleotides: 5. The germline V gene encodes CDR1 LNHDA and CDR2 SQIVND (reference sequence). The CDR3 contains 11 residues. As DNA, the CDR3 is TGTGCCAGTAGAACCGGACAGGTCCTCCACTTT. Residues: CASRTGQVLHF.

The chain uses TRBV5-8 and TRBJ2-2; the match to TRBD2 covers 10 bases. The CDR3 is 17 residues long. V gave up 0 bases and J gave up 1 base; unmatched junction bases: 3. Per germline, CDR1 SGHTS and CDR2 YDEGEE. The CDR3 reads CASSLGLAGVNTGELFF. CDR3 nucleotide sequence: TGTGCCAGCAGCTTGGGGCTAGCGGGGGTGAACACCGGGGAGCTGTTTTTT.

The J gene is TRBJ2-7, the V gene TRBV6-5, with TRBD1 matching over 8 bases. The trim removed 6 bases at V and 6 bases at J, leaving 7 bases unmatched. The CDR3 loop spans 13 amino acids. CDR1 MNHEY and CDR2 SVGAGI come from the germline V gene. For the CDR3, the DNA is TGTGCCAGCAGCGACGGGACAGGCCGCGAGCAGTACTTC. This gives the protein CASSDGTGREQYF.

The gene calls are TRBV13 and TRBJ1-1; D is unclear. Germline assignment: CDR1 PRHDT and CDR2 FYEKMQ (reference sequence). The germline V and J ends were trimmed by 7 bases and 11 bases, with 17 bases remaining between them. There are 12 residues in the CDR3. CDR3 amino acids: CASTIRPGEAFF. Here the CDR3 DNA reads TGTGCCAGCACCATTAGACCCGGGGAGGCTTTCTTT.

This clone was observed a handful of times. The rearrangement joins TRBV7-9 to TRBJ1-2; TRBD1 aligns across 12 bases. The ends lost 3 bases at V and 8 bases at J; junction bases unmatched: 4. CDR3 size: 14 residues. CDR1 SEHNR and CDR2 FQNEAQ come from the germline V gene (reference sequence). CDR3 nucleotide sequence: TGTGCCAGCAGCTTGGGACAGGGGGCTGAGGGCTACACCTTC. It yields the protein CASSLGQGAEGYTF.

This clone occurred a few times. The chain uses TRBV5-6 and TRBJ2-3; no firm D call. CDR3 length: 13 residues. V gave up 0 bases and J gave up 2 bases, with 4 bases separating them. Germline V gene data show CDR1 as SGHDT and CDR2 as YYEEEE. CDR3 nucleotides: TGTGCCAGCAGCTTGGATATCACAGATACGCAGTATTTT. It is translated as CASSLDITDTQYF.

This chain links TRBV24-1 with TRBJ1-5, with D perhaps matching TRBD1 (5 bases). The CDR3 extends over 17 amino acids. Germline-derived CDR1 and CDR2 are KGHDR and SFDVKD. Trimming took off 2 bases at V and 0 bases at J, with 13 bases between the two ends. CDR3: CATSDSPGDSSNQPQHF. The CDR3, as DNA: TGTGCCACCAGTGATTCCCCCGGTGACAGTAGCAATCAGCCCCAGCATTTT.

The chain is built from TRBV27 and TRBJ1-1; D is undetermined. The CDR3 runs 15 residues. V gave up 3 bases and J gave up 1 base, with 12 bases separating them. The germline V gene has CDR1 MNHEY and CDR2 SMNVEV (reference sequence). The CDR3 spells CASSFAGKRNTEAFF. CDR3 coding DNA: TGTGCCAGCAGTTTTGCGGGGAAACGGAACACTGAAGCTTTCTTT.

The chain joins TRBV30 to TRBJ2-1; 7 bases are shared with TRBD2. The V and J ends lost 8 bases and 2 bases, in that order; junction bases with no gene match: 6. CDR1 and CDR2 (germline): GTSNPN, SVGIG (reference sequence). This CDR3 comprises 13 residues. The CDR3 DNA reads TGTGCCGGATCCGGGGGGACCTACAATGAGCAGTTCTTC. This sequence encodes CAGSGGTYNEQFF.

The CDR3 DNA reads TGTGCCAGCAGCTCACAGGGGGCGCTCACAGATACGCAGTATTTT. It specifies CASSSQGALTDTQYF. The chain employs TRBV5-4 and TRBJ2-3, with 9 bases fitting TRBD1. CDR1 SGHNT and CDR2 YYREEE come from the germline V gene (reference sequence). V trimming: 3 bases; J trimming: 2 bases; junction bases outside the gene matches: 4. The CDR3 has 15 residues.

The chain uses TRBV19 and TRBJ2-2; TRBD1 matches 7 bases. The CDR3 is 15 residues long. V gave up 5 bases and J gave up 5 bases; unmatched junction bases: 8. Germline CDR1 reads LNHDA; CDR2 reads SQIVND (reference sequence). CDR3: CASSVDRFQTGELFF. CDR3 sequence (DNA): TGTGCCAGTAGTGTGGACAGGTTCCAAACCGGGGAGCTGTTTTTT.

This clone was seen once. This sequence joins TRBV4-3 and TRBJ1-4; possibly TRBD1 for D (6 bases). Germline V gives CDR1 LGHNA, CDR2 YSLEER. This CDR3 region has 18 residues. V lost 0 bases and J 6 bases, leaving 20 bases between the germline ends. CDR3 coding DNA: TGCGCCAGCAGCCAAGAAAGACGCAGCAGGGGCAGGGATGAAAAACTGTTTTTT. Amino acid sequence: CASSQERRSRGRDEKLFF.

This chain links TRBV28 with TRBJ2-2, with 9 bases fitting TRBD2. This CDR3 has 15 residues. V was pared by 7 bases and J by 4 bases, with 7 bases of the junction left unmatched. Germline V gene sequence: CDR1 MDHEN, CDR2 SYDVKM. The CDR3 reads CASTAGGAVTGELFF. CDR3 coding DNA: TGTGCCAGCACCGCGGGGGGGGCGGTCACCGGGGAGCTGTTTTTT.

The rearrangement joins TRBV19 to TRBJ2-1; D is unclear. This CDR3 has 15 residues. The germline gives CDR1 LNHDA, CDR2 SQIVND (reference sequence). Trimming removed 5 bases at V and 0 bases at J, with 11 bases between. CDR3 loop: CASSLDLSSYNEQFF. CDR3 nucleotide sequence: TGTGCCAGTAGTCTCGATCTGAGCTCCTACAATGAGCAGTTCTTC.

CDR3 sequence: CASTLNTEAFF. CDR3 nucleotides: TGTGCCAGCACTTTGAACACTGAAGCTTTCTTT. The chain uses TRBV6-5 and TRBJ1-1, with unresolved D. Germline CDR1 reads MNHEY; CDR2 reads SVGAGI. The CDR3 spans 11 residues. The V gene lost 7 bases and the J gene lost 0 bases, with 3 bases spanning the gap.

V and J are TRBV5-1 and TRBJ2-3; TRBD2 matches 11 bases. CDR1 and CDR2 (germline): SGHRS, YFSETQ. J was trimmed by 2 bases and V by 4 bases; bases with no gene match: 6. CDR3 length equals 16 residues. CDR3 loop: CASSTGTSGFTDTQYF. The CDR3 bases are TGCGCCAGCAGCACAGGGACTAGCGGATTCACAGATACGCAGTATTTT.

Note on this clone: Relative to the germline gene, one junction end is altered; a read error may explain this. This chain joins TRBV5-4 and TRBJ1-3; 9 positions match TRBD1. CDR1 is SGHNT and CDR2 is YYREEE in the germline V gene (reference sequence). The CDR3 has 11 residues. CDR3 coding DNA: TGTGCCAGCAGCTTCGGGACAGGGTTAGATTTT. It translates to CASSFGTGLDF.

This chain joins TRBV30 and TRBJ1-1; tentative D call: TRBD1 (5 bases). The V and J ends lost 4 bases and 1 base respectively, with 13 bases between them. The CDR3 is 14 residues long. Per the germline V gene, CDR1 is GTSNPN and CDR2 is SVGIG (reference sequence). CDR3 nucleotides: TGTGCCTGGACTGGAGGGGCGCGGAACACTGAAGCTTTCTTT. Residues: CAWTGGARNTEAFF.

This rearrangement joins TRBV7-2 to TRBJ2-5, with no clear D. This CDR3 has 13 amino acids. Germline-derived CDR1 and CDR2 are SGHTA and FQGNSA. The V end was cut by 5 bases, the J end by 9 bases, with 16 bases between. The CDR3 reads CASSQSPRFAQYF. Written as DNA, the CDR3 is TGTGCCAGCAGCCAAAGCCCTAGGTTCGCCCAGTACTTC.

This clone has just a few counts. The chain combines TRBV9 with TRBJ2-6, with 7 bases that match TRBD1. Looked up from germline, CDR1 is SGDLS and CDR2 is YYNGEE. CDR3 size: 19 residues. The ends lost 4 bases at V and 2 bases at J; junction bases unmatched: 15. CDR3 in DNA: TGTGCCAGCAGCCCCCTCCTCCGACAGGGATCTGCTGGGGCCAACGTCCTGACTTTC. Translated, it gives CASSPLLRQGSAGANVLTF.

The chain couples TRBV7-9 to TRBJ2-3; D gene uncertain. The germline V gene has CDR1 SEHNR and CDR2 FQNEAQ (reference sequence). There are 12 residues in the CDR3. Trimming cost V 1 base and J 6 bases, with 5 bases left between them. The CDR3 spells CASSLVSDTQYF. The CDR3 DNA sequence: TGTGCCAGCAGCTTAGTATCGGATACGCAGTATTTT.

This clone appeared a few times. The CDR3 DNA follows: TGCGCCAGCAGCCTCGTCGCAGGGGGCAATCAGCCCCAGCATTTT. Translation gives CASSLVAGGNQPQHF. The genes are TRBV5-1 and TRBJ1-5; the D gene is possibly TRBD1 (6 bases). This CDR3 comprises 15 residues. The V end was cut by 4 bases, the J end by 2 bases, with 13 bases between. The V gene's germline CDR1 is SGHRS and CDR2 YFSETQ.

The chain links TRBV3-1 (or the pseudogene TRBV3-2) to TRBJ2-5; D is ambiguous. Germline V gene lookup returns CDR1 LGHDT and CDR2 YNNKEL (reference sequence). Trimming removed 0 bases from V and 3 bases from J, with 5 bases in between. There are 13 residues in the CDR3. Here the CDR3 DNA reads TGTGCCAGCAGCCAAGAAGAGAAAGAGACCCAGTACTTC. It encodes CASSQEEKETQYF.